A single sample gave rise to the 27 T cell receptor beta chains below, sequenced in a study of T cells in Graves' hyperthyroidism and ophthalmopathy. TCR beta CDR3 sequences were amplified from RNA transcripts. The TCR CDR3 first-round RT-PCR relied on the HTBI primer set. TCRdb passed the multiplex PCR reads through MiXCR, listing each CDR3 protein once. This sample has a few hundred thousand distinct CDR3 sequences, with approximately 44% found just once. Sequenced: peripheral blood or thyroid tissue (not recorded which). Every receptor here comes from a woman between 18 and 29 years old with Graves' hyperthyroidism.

This clonotype was found many times. This chain links TRBV11-2 with TRBJ1-2, with TRBD1 matching 9 bases. CDR3 length equals 14 residues. From germline, CDR1 is SGHAT and CDR2 FQNNGV. Trimming cost V 5 bases and J 5 bases; bases outside gene matches: 6. CDR3 sequence: CASSPGTGWYGYTF. The CDR3 nucleotides are TGTGCCAGCAGCCCAGGGACAGGGTGGTATGGCTACACCTTC.

Note on this clonotype: One end of the junction does not line up with germline, which may come from a read error. This chain connects TRBV29-1 to TRBJ1-1, with D perhaps matching TRBD1 (5 bases). There are 8 residues in the CDR3. Germline V gene sequence: CDR1 SQVTM, CDR2 ANQGSEA. This CDR3 reads CSAKRTLF. Written as DNA, the CDR3 is TGCAGCGCAAAACGGACACTCTTT.

This clonotype came up many times. The chain combines TRBV20-1 with TRBJ1-3; no firm D call. This CDR3 has 11 amino acids. The V end lost 6 bases, the J end lost 4 bases, and 7 bases lay between the germline ends. Germline assignment: CDR1 DFQATT and CDR2 SNEGSKA (reference sequence). Written as DNA, the CDR3 is TGCAGTGCCCAAAGGGGAAACACCATATATTTT. Protein product: CSAQRGNTIYF.

This clonotype was seen ten or more times. This chain uses TRBV20-1 with TRBJ1-2; no clear D. The length of the CDR3 is 12 residues. V shed 2 bases and J shed 2 bases, with 6 bases lying between them. Germline CDR1 and CDR2: DFQATT and SNEGSKA (reference sequence). In DNA, the CDR3 is TGCAGTGCTAGATCGGGGAACTATGGCTACACCTTC. Encoded protein: CSARSGNYGYTF.

This chain uses TRBV24-1 with TRBJ2-1; 9 bases agree with TRBD2. V lost 3 bases, J lost 0 bases, and 5 bases stayed unmatched. Germline V gives CDR1 KGHDR, CDR2 SFDVKD. This CDR3 has 17 amino acids. The CDR3 reads CATSDPSGTSSYNEQFF. The CDR3 bases are TGTGCCACCAGTGATCCTAGCGGGACCAGCTCCTACAATGAGCAGTTCTTC.

This sequence joins TRBV7-8 and TRBJ1-1; D not certain. V was pared by 0 bases and J by 6 bases, with 8 bases between. This CDR3 region has 13 residues. Germline CDR1 SGHVS, CDR2 FQNEAQ. In DNA, the CDR3 is TGTGCCAGCAGCTTAGCGCGAGCGCCTGAAGCTTTCTTT. Translating it yields CASSLARAPEAFF.

This clonotype was recorded only once. CDR3 bases: TGTGCCAGCAGTGAAGGGGTCTGGCTAAAACAAGAGACCCAGTACTTC. Protein product: CASSEGVWLKQETQYF. The chain links TRBV2 to TRBJ2-5; no clear D. Trimming left V 1 base short and J 2 bases short, with 14 bases between. This CDR3 has 16 residues. Germline lookup yields CDR1 SNHLY and CDR2 FYNNEI.

There are a few counts of this clonotype. The CDR3 sequence: CASGFGNTEAFF. The CDR3 region has the DNA TGTGCTAGTGGTTTTGGAAACACTGAAGCTTTCTTT. The J gene is TRBJ1-1, the V gene TRBV12-5; no firm D call. The CDR3 is 12 amino acids. Germline V CDR1 and CDR2: LGHNT, FRNRAP. V gave up 3 bases and J gave up 2 bases, with 4 bases separating them.

In this sample, this clonotype turned up many times. The rearrangement links TRBV7-2 to TRBJ2-5, with TRBD2 matching 12 bases. With 2 bases clipped from V and 4 bases from J, the junction kept 11 bases outside the gene matches. Germline V gene data show CDR1 as SGHTA and CDR2 as FQGNSA. The CDR3 spans 18 residues. The CDR3 sequence: CASSLRLAGGPSRETQYF. The CDR3 DNA reads as TGTGCCAGCAGCTTACGGCTAGCGGGAGGGCCCTCGCGAGAGACCCAGTACTTC.

This clonotype occurred many times. This sequence joins TRBV20-1 and TRBJ1-6; D may be TRBD1 (6 bases). The V gene lost 5 bases and the J gene lost 15 bases, with 17 bases spanning the gap. There are 12 residues in the CDR3. CDR1 DFQATT and CDR2 SNEGSKA come from the germline V gene (reference sequence). As DNA, the CDR3 is TGCAGTGCTTACCAGGACAGTACAGTCCTCCACTTT. Its protein is CSAYQDSTVLHF.

This chain joins TRBV7-8 and TRBJ1-1, with 7 bases fitting TRBD1. Trimming cost V 1 base and J 2 bases; bases outside gene matches: 10. CDR3 size: 17 residues. From germline, CDR1 is SGHVS and CDR2 FQNEAQ. As DNA, the CDR3 is TGTGCCAGCAGCTTAGTGGACAGGTTCTCTGGAAACACTGAAGCTTTCTTT. As protein: CASSLVDRFSGNTEAFF.

This clonotype showed up just a few times. The genes are TRBV20-1 and TRBJ1-6; D ambiguous. Germline V gives CDR1 DFQATT, CDR2 SNEGSKA (reference sequence). The CDR3 totals 14 residues. V lost 6 bases and J 7 bases, leaving 16 bases between the germline ends. The CDR3 sequence is CSADGSRRNSPLHF. The CDR3 region has the DNA TGCAGTGCGGACGGGAGCCGGAGGAATTCACCCCTCCACTTT.

The sample holds one count of this clonotype. The chain joins TRBV20-1 to TRBJ1-1, with D perhaps matching TRBD1 (6 bases). With 3 bases removed from V and 3 bases from J, the gap between germline ends came to 11 bases. The CDR3 spans 13 residues. Germline loops: CDR1 DFQATT, CDR2 SNEGSKA (reference sequence). CDR3 nucleotides: TGCAGTGCTAGGGGGGCCGGGGACACTGAAGCTTTCTTT. Protein sequence: CSARGAGDTEAFF.

This chain joins TRBV29-1 and TRBJ1-2; 7 nucleotides match TRBD1. Germline assignment: CDR1 SQVTM and CDR2 ANQGSEA. The CDR3 covers 12 residues. This CDR3 is CNGDRVVGGYTF. The DNA for the CDR3 is TGCAACGGAGACAGGGTAGTGGGTGGCTACACCTTC. Together with reference TRBV29-1 and TRBJ1-2, the CDR3 gives the full variable domain: SAVISQKPSRDICQRGTSLTIQCQVDSQVTMMFWYRQQPGQSLTLIATANQGSEATYESGFVIDKFPISRPNLTFSTLTVSNMSPEDSSIYLCNGDRVVGGYTFGSGTRLTVV.

CDR3 nucleotide sequence: TGCAGTGCTAAGGTGTTGGGGAGCACCTTC. Protein product: CSAKVLGSTF. The gene calls are TRBV20-1 and TRBJ1-2; the D is unclear. The germline CDR1 and CDR2 sequences are DFQATT and SNEGSKA (reference sequence). The CDR3 consists of 10 residues. V lost 4 bases, J lost 13 bases, and 13 bases lay in between.

This clonotype was seen at least ten times. The DNA of the CDR3 is TGTGCCAGCAGCTCCCGACAGGGGTATGGCTACACCTTC. Its protein is CASSSRQGYGYTF. This chain joins TRBV28 and TRBJ1-2; TRBD1 agrees at 8 bases. CDR1 is MDHEN, CDR2 SYDVKM, per germline. J was trimmed by 5 bases and V by 6 bases; bases with no gene match: 5. The CDR3 is 13 residues long.

Remarks on this clonotype: This sequence may be a read error, since a much larger clone differs from it by one base. J is TRBJ2-5 and V is TRBV19; 10 bases map to TRBD2. Germline V gene data show CDR1 as LNHDA and CDR2 as SQIVND (reference sequence). This CDR3 has 13 residues. Losses at the gene ends were 5 bases for V and 11 bases for J; bases not matched to a gene: 8. This chain's CDR3 is CASSAQREGLQYF. CDR3 nucleotide sequence: TGTGCCAGTAGTGCTCAGCGGGAGGGCCTTCAGTACTTC.

This clonotype was recorded at least ten times. The J gene is TRBJ2-7, the V gene TRBV29-1, with TRBD2 matching over 8 bases. CDR3 length: 17 residues. CDR1 is SQVTM, CDR2 ANQGSEA, per germline. V was pared by 4 bases and J by 0 bases, with 14 bases of the junction left unmatched. The CDR3 reads CSVGLAGPDSSSYEQYF. DNA of the CDR3: TGCAGCGTTGGGCTAGCGGGCCCTGACTCGAGCTCCTACGAGCAGTACTTC.

In this sample, this clonotype turned up once. V usage is TRBV4-1 and J usage is TRBJ2-5; 7 bases map to TRBD1. Germline V gene lookup returns CDR1 MGHRA and CDR2 YSYEKL. The CDR3 contains 14 residues. Unmatched junction bases numbered 11, after V lost 6 bases and J lost 7 bases. The CDR3 region is CASRPGQVGGTQYF. CDR3 in DNA: TGCGCCAGCAGGCCCGGACAGGTTGGGGGGACCCAGTACTTC.

Concerning this clonotype: Just one base apart from a much larger clone, this may be a read error. The V call is TRBV14, the J call TRBJ1-2; 8 nucleotides agree with TRBD1. This CDR3 comprises 19 residues. Germline CDR1 is SGHDN and CDR2 is FVKESK. The CDR3 region is CASGQDTLRVRRGLYGYTF. DNA of the CDR3: TGTGCCAGCGGCCAAGATACGCTAAGGGTCCGCAGGGGGCTCTATGGCTACACCTTC.

This clonotype has ten or more counts. The J gene is TRBJ1-2, the V gene TRBV19, with 11 bases aligning to TRBD1. Germline V lookup: CDR1 LNHDA, CDR2 SQIVND (reference sequence). The J segment lost 9 bases and the V segment lost 5 bases, leaving 8 bases of the junction unmatched. The CDR3 extends over 14 amino acids. The CDR3 nucleotides are TGTGCCAGTAGTGCTCGGACAGGGGGCGCAAGCTACACCTTC. It specifies CASSARTGGASYTF.

The rearrangement uses TRBV29-1 and TRBJ1-2, with TRBD1 identical over 7 bases. V lost 7 bases and J lost 9; bases outside the gene matches: 2. This CDR3 spans 9 amino acids. Per germline, CDR1 SQVTM and CDR2 ANQGSEA. The CDR3 DNA sequence: TGCAGCGGACAGGGACGCTACACCTTC. It specifies CSGQGRYTF.

This clonotype occurred a few times. The chain employs TRBV30 and TRBJ1-5, with a possible D match to TRBD1 (5 bases). CDR1 and CDR2 from the germline V gene are GTSNPN and SVGIG (reference sequence). This CDR3 comprises 13 residues. V was cut by 1 base and J by 4 bases, with 8 bases left in between. The CDR3 region is CAWSERGNQPQHF. The CDR3 region has the DNA TGTGCCTGGAGTGAGCGGGGGAATCAGCCCCAGCATTTT.

This clonotype was recorded many times. V gene TRBV2 combines with J gene TRBJ1-5, with D possibly TRBD1 on 6 matching bases. Trimming shortened V by 3 bases and J by 7 bases, and 7 bases separated the two germline ends. This CDR3 is built from 12 residues. Germline V gene lookup returns CDR1 SNHLY and CDR2 FYNNEI. The CDR3 sequence: CASSEDSQPQHF. The CDR3 DNA follows: TGTGCCAGCAGTGAGGACAGCCAGCCCCAGCATTTT.

The chain combines TRBV7-9 with TRBJ2-2, with TRBD2 matching 14 bases. Losses at the gene ends were 4 bases for V and 4 bases for J; bases not matched to a gene: 26. This CDR3 contains 24 residues. Germline values: CDR1 SEHNR, CDR2 FQNEAQ (reference sequence). The CDR3 loop reads CASSYPYRTGYGTSGRIGTGELFF. The CDR3 nucleotides read TGTGCCAGCAGCTACCCCTACCGGACAGGGTACGGGACTAGCGGGAGAATCGGCACCGGGGAGCTGTTTTTT.

The CDR3 region has the DNA TGTGCCATCAGTGAACCAGGGGTGGGTCCCCAGCATTTT. Amino acids: CAISEPGVGPQHF. The chain combines TRBV10-3 with TRBJ1-5, with D perhaps TRBD1 (6 bases). Deletions cut 3 bases from V and 10 bases from J, with 13 bases between. Germline values: CDR1 ENHRY, CDR2 SYGVKD. The CDR3 runs 13 residues.

This clonotype appeared once. One junction end does not reproduce the germline sequence, and a read error may be involved. The chain couples TRBV4-3 to TRBJ1-6; D gene uncertain. This CDR3 is 15 amino acids long. Germline lookup yields CDR1 LGHNA and CDR2 YSLEER. The CDR3 reads CASSQEGEVSSPLRF. In nucleotides, the CDR3 is TGCGCCAGCAGCCAAGAAGGTGAAGTGAGCTCACCCCTCCGCTTT.